What follows are 13 T cell receptor beta chains derived from one specimen sequenced in a study of T-cell reconstitution after alpha-beta-depleted transplantation in children. Construction of the TCRbeta library involved unique molecular identifiers. TCRdb redid the calling of the PCR reads with MiXCR, one entry per CDR3 protein. The repertoire consists of about 830,000 distinct CDR3 sequences, with roughly 15% occurring once and the leading ten covering roughly 5%. The specimen comprised PBMCs, mostly from graft donor cells, sampled 360 days after TCRalphabeta/CD19-depleted stem cell transplant. All receptors come from a male patient aged 10 to 17 who had a stem cell transplant for acute lymphoblastic leukemia, so the T cells may come from the graft donor.

The table lists this clonotype with many counts. This rearrangement joins TRBV12-3 or TRBV12-4 to TRBJ2-3, with 13 bases matching TRBD2. The CDR3 consists of 16 residues. Germline trimming cut 6 bases from V and 6 bases from J; bases unmatched to any gene: 9. The CDR3 coding sequence is TGTGCCAGCAGCCTTACTAGCGGGAGGGCATATGATACGCAGTATTTT. Protein: CASSLTSGRAYDTQYF.

This clonotype was picked up a small number of times. The chain has TRBV7-2 and TRBJ2-2; D may be TRBD1 or TRBD2 (5 bases each). Trimming removed 7 bases from V and 5 bases from J, with 20 bases in between. Germline-derived CDR1 and CDR2 are SGHTA and FQGNSA. This CDR3 has 16 residues. CDR3 DNA sequence: TGTGCCAGCACCCCACCCCCAGGGACGGATACCGGGGAGCTGTTTTTT. Amino acids: CASTPPPGTDTGELFF.

In its sample, this clonotype was seen many times. V and J are TRBV12-3 or TRBV12-4 and TRBJ2-7, with 7 bases matching TRBD1. The CDR3 sequence is 14 residues long. The trim removed 5 bases at V and 3 bases at J, leaving 7 bases unmatched. CDR3 DNA: TGTGCCAGCAGTCCCCTGACAGGGTTCTACGAGCAGTACTTC. Protein product: CASSPLTGFYEQYF.

This clonotype was observed at least ten times. V usage is TRBV27 and J usage is TRBJ2-1; D gene uncertain. The CDR3 is 13 amino acids. Germline CDR1 and CDR2: MNHEY and SMNVEV (reference sequence). The V gene lost 6 bases and the J gene lost 5 bases, with 11 bases spanning the gap. The CDR3, as DNA: TGTGCCAGCAGCTGGACGCCAAACAATGAGCAGTTCTTC. Amino acids: CASSWTPNNEQFF.

This clonotype was counted only a few times. V usage is TRBV5-1 and J usage is TRBJ2-5, with D unresolved. This CDR3 spans 13 amino acids. Germline CDR1 SGHRS, CDR2 YFSETQ. Trimming pared 6 bases from V and 5 bases from J, leaving 14 bases between. This CDR3 is CASTPADWETQYF. The CDR3 DNA is TGCGCCAGCACCCCTGCGGATTGGGAGACCCAGTACTTC.

This clonotype has at least ten counts. This rearrangement joins TRBV10-3 to TRBJ2-1; TRBD2 aligns across 14 bases. V shed 2 bases, J shed 16 bases, and the junction held 16 bases outside the gene matches. Per germline, CDR1 ENHRY and CDR2 SYGVKD. This CDR3 contains 17 residues. The CDR3 DNA is TGTGCCATCAGTGAGCCGGGACTAGCGGGAGACTCGGCAACAGATTTCTTC. The encoded protein is CAISEPGLAGDSATDFF.

This clonotype has more than one count but fewer than ten. The chain recombines TRBV15 with TRBJ1-1, with a weak D call TRBD1 (5 bases). The V and J ends lost 3 bases and 3 bases respectively, with 11 bases between them. This CDR3 has 14 residues. Germline V gene data show CDR1 as LNHNV and CDR2 as YYDKDF (reference sequence). The CDR3 bases are TGTGCCACCAGCAGGGAACAGGTCTACACTGAAGCTTTCTTT. Residues: CATSREQVYTEAFF.

The gene calls are TRBV5-1 and TRBJ2-5, with 7 bases matching TRBD1. CDR1 SGHRS and CDR2 YFSETQ come from the germline V gene. V trimming: 3 bases; J trimming: 2 bases; junction bases outside the gene matches: 7. This CDR3 comprises 15 residues. CDR3 protein: CASSSRPGQQETQYF. The CDR3 bases are TGCGCCAGCAGCTCGAGGCCGGGACAGCAAGAGACCCAGTACTTC.

This clonotype was counted only a few times. This chain links TRBV7-9 with TRBJ1-5; D is ambiguous. Germline lookup yields CDR1 SEHNR and CDR2 FQNEAQ (reference sequence). V lost 1 base and J lost 4, with 11 bases in between. The CDR3 is 15 amino acids. The CDR3 protein is CASSLGVARNQPQHF. The CDR3 DNA follows: TGTGCCAGCAGCTTAGGAGTAGCAAGAAATCAGCCCCAGCATTTT.

This clonotype occurred a few times. The chain couples TRBV12-5 to TRBJ2-7; no clear D. V lost 3 bases, J lost 7 bases, and 10 bases lay in between. Per the germline V gene, CDR1 is LGHNT and CDR2 is FRNRAP. CDR3 length: 12 residues. CDR3 sequence: CASGFPLGEQYF. As DNA, the CDR3 is TGTGCTAGTGGTTTCCCCTTGGGGGAGCAGTACTTC.

V is TRBV5-6 and J is TRBJ2-7, with unresolved D. Between the trimmed V and J ends, which lost 4 bases and 1 base, there was a span of 15 bases. Germline-derived CDR1 and CDR2 are SGHDT and YYEEEE. The CDR3 has 15 amino acids. Here the CDR3 DNA reads TGTGCCAGCAGCCCCCGGTCGTGGGGATCCTACGAGCAGTACTTC. This encodes CASSPRSWGSYEQYF.

This clonotype was seen repeatedly, ten times or more. The rearrangement links TRBV10-3 to TRBJ1-5, with 7 bases lining up with TRBD1. J gave up 4 bases and V 4 bases, and 4 bases lay outside the gene matches. This CDR3 region has 14 residues. Germline V gene data show CDR1 as ENHRY and CDR2 as SYGVKD. For the CDR3, the DNA is TGTGCCATCAGTGGGACAGGTAGTAATCAGCCCCAGCATTTT. It encodes CAISGTGSNQPQHF.

This clonotype was detected a few times. The rearrangement uses TRBV11-2 and TRBJ2-1, with 9 nucleotides matching TRBD2. With 4 bases clipped from V and 9 bases from J, the junction kept 13 bases outside the gene matches. This CDR3 has 16 amino acids. Per the germline V gene, CDR1 is SGHAT and CDR2 is FQNNGV. Written as DNA, the CDR3 is TGTGCCAGCAGCTCCATGCCGGGACTAGCAGTCGGTGAGCAGTTCTTC. This sequence encodes CASSSMPGLAVGEQFF.